This entry lists 19 T cell receptor beta chains sequenced from one sample in a study of cytomegalovirus exposure and HLA in healthy donors. This PCR relied on a set of 60 Vbeta primers and 13 Jbeta primers. Clones were sequenced by immunoSEQ multiplex PCR, and TCRdb holds only the in-frame ones, with some missing. The table has some 160,000 clones, around 80% seen once. Sequenced input: PBMCs. Receptor source: a woman aged 40 to 50 in good health and CMV-seronegative.

The gene calls are TRBV15 and TRBJ2-3; D is possibly TRBD2 (5 bases). From germline, CDR1 is LNHNV and CDR2 YYDKDF (reference sequence). The CDR3 runs 17 residues. V was trimmed by 0 bases and J by 2 bases, leaving 15 bases between them. In DNA form, the CDR3 reads TGTGCCACCAGCAGAGATCCACGGGGTCGGCCCACAGATACGCAGTATTTT. It is translated as CATSRDPRGRPTDTQYF.

The rearrangement joins TRBV1 to TRBJ1-1. TRBV1 is an annotated pseudogene. The CDR3 sequence is 13 residues long. The CDR3 DNA is TGCACCAGCAGCCCCCCCCTGACTTCTGAAGCTTTCTTT. Residues: CTSSPPLTSEAFF.

The V and J genes are TRBV5-4 and TRBJ2-5, with 8 bases lining up with TRBD2. The V gene's germline CDR1 is SGHNT and CDR2 YYREEE (reference sequence). This CDR3 has 18 residues. V shed 0 bases, J shed 4 bases, and the junction held 14 bases outside the gene matches. In nucleotides, the CDR3 is TGTGCCAGCAGCTTGGGAGCGGGGGCGGGAGCCACCTTAGAGACCCAGTACTTC. It encodes CASSLGAGAGATLETQYF.

The chain links TRBV27 to TRBJ2-2, with TRBD1 identical over 7 bases. V shed 4 bases, J shed 6 bases, and the junction held 5 bases outside the gene matches. Germline CDR1 reads MNHEY; CDR2 reads SMNVEV (reference sequence). The CDR3 runs to 14 residues. As DNA, the CDR3 is TGTGCCAGCAGTTGGACGCAGGGGGCCGGGGAGCTGTTTTTT. Translating gives CASSWTQGAGELFF.

The J gene is TRBJ2-5, the V gene TRBV7-9; 9 nucleotides align to TRBD1. The end of the DNA fits TRBJ2-7 better, so the J call may be wrong. The CDR3 has 14 amino acids. Germline V gene sequence: CDR1 SEHNR, CDR2 FQNEAQ (reference sequence). The DNA for the CDR3 is TGTGCCAGCAGCGGGACAGGGATCCCCTACGAGCAGTACTTC. It translates to CASSGTGIPYEQYF.

The chain combines TRBV28 with TRBJ1-6; 8 bases align to TRBD1. V lost 3 bases and J lost 3; bases outside the gene matches: 4. CDR3 length: 16 residues. Germline CDR1 and CDR2: MDHEN and SYDVKM. The CDR3 region is CASSFGTGYYNSPLHF. DNA of the CDR3: TGTGCCAGCAGTTTTGGGACAGGCTACTATAATTCACCCCTCCACTTT.

The V call is TRBV19, the J call TRBJ1-1, with 7 bases identical to TRBD1. The CDR3 is 14 amino acids. The ends lost 6 bases at V and 4 bases at J; junction bases unmatched: 8. CDR1 and CDR2 (germline): LNHDA, SQIVND (reference sequence). CDR3 in amino acids: CASRGQSLFTEAFF. The CDR3 DNA sequence: TGTGCCAGTAGGGGACAGTCACTCTTCACTGAAGCTTTCTTT.

This clone was seen a few times. The V and J genes are TRBV4-2 and TRBJ1-2, with 7 bases that match TRBD1. The CDR3 has 14 residues. J lost 2 bases, V lost 3 bases, and 3 bases had no gene match. Germline assignment: CDR1 LGHNA and CDR2 YNFKEQ. The CDR3 reads CASSQTDRNYGYTF. Here the CDR3 DNA reads TGTGCCAGCAGCCAGACGGACAGGAACTATGGCTACACCTTC.

The chain joins TRBV7-2 to TRBJ2-7; 10 nucleotides align to TRBD2. Trimming took 3 bases from V and 3 from J; bases not matched to a gene: 2. CDR3 size: 14 residues. Germline V gene lookup returns CDR1 SGHTA and CDR2 FQGNSA. CDR3 sequence: CASSFRLAGYEQYF. The CDR3 DNA sequence: TGTGCCAGCAGCTTTCGACTAGCGGGCTACGAGCAGTACTTC.

V and J are TRBV5-6 and TRBJ2-5; 8 bases match TRBD1. Germline V gene lookup returns CDR1 SGHDT and CDR2 YYEEEE. V lost 4 bases, J lost 6 bases, and 5 bases stayed unmatched. CDR3 size: 13 residues. The CDR3 coding sequence is TGTGCCAGCAGCCGGACAGGGCAACAGACCCAGTACTTC. Its protein product is CASSRTGQQTQYF.

The chain has TRBV6-5 and TRBJ1-1; tentatively, D is TRBD1 (5 bases). The CDR3 has 12 residues. The V and J ends lost 5 bases and 4 bases respectively, with 8 bases between them. Germline values: CDR1 MNHEY, CDR2 SVGAGI. The CDR3 reads CASSERGTEAFF. The CDR3 region has the DNA TGTGCCAGCAGTGAAAGGGGCACTGAAGCTTTCTTT.

The gene calls are TRBV27 and TRBJ2-1; TRBD2 aligns across 10 bases. With 4 bases clipped from V and 4 bases from J, the junction kept 10 bases outside the gene matches. CDR3 length: 17 residues. Germline CDR1 reads MNHEY; CDR2 reads SMNVEV (reference sequence). The chain's CDR3 is CASSSQGLASSYNEQFF. The CDR3 DNA sequence: TGTGCCAGCAGTTCCCAGGGACTAGCGAGCTCGTACAATGAGCAGTTCTTC.

The chain recombines TRBV7-2 with TRBJ2-3; 10 positions agree with TRBD2. CDR1 is SGHTA and CDR2 is FQGNSA in the germline V gene. This CDR3 comprises 17 residues. Trimming at V came to 1 base and at J to 4 bases, leaving 8 bases not matched to a gene. Here the CDR3 reads CASSLEGAGGGADTQYF. The CDR3 DNA follows: TGTGCCAGCAGCTTAGAGGGAGCGGGAGGGGGAGCAGATACGCAGTATTTT.

V usage is TRBV6-1 and J usage is TRBJ2-7; TRBD2 matches 10 bases. V lost 5 bases to trimming and J lost 7 bases; unmatched junction nucleotides: 5. The CDR3 is 13 residues long. Germline V CDR1 and CDR2: MNHNS, SASEGT. The CDR3 nucleotides read TGTGCCAGCAGTCGGGGACTAGCGAAGGAGCAGTACTTC. This encodes CASSRGLAKEQYF.

The genes are TRBV5-1 and TRBJ2-3; a possible D gene is TRBD2 (7 bases). This CDR3 has 17 residues. Germline values: CDR1 SGHRS, CDR2 YFSETQ. V lost 1 base to trimming and J lost 6 bases, with 21 bases between them. This chain's CDR3 is CASSLWGGTTSPDTQYF. In DNA form, the CDR3 reads TGCGCCAGCAGCTTGTGGGGGGGCACTACCTCCCCGGATACGCAGTATTTT.

CDR3 protein: CEIGVPEAFF. The CDR3 DNA sequence: TGTGAAATAGGGGTTCCTGAAGCTTTCTTT. The J gene is TRBJ1-1, the V gene TRBV21-1; the tabulated D call, TRBD1, remains unverified against the DNA. TRBV21-1 is a listed pseudogene. CDR3 size: 10 residues.

This chain links TRBV28 with TRBJ1-4; the D gene is possibly TRBD1 (6 bases). CDR3 length equals 16 residues. The ends were cut back, 2 bases at V and 4 bases at J, with 14 bases in the middle. CDR1 and CDR2 (germline): MDHEN, SYDVKM. The DNA of the CDR3 is TGTGCCAGCAGTTTAATCACAGGGCGATATAATGAAAAACTGTTTTTT. Translated: CASSLITGRYNEKLFF.

This clone was seen only once. CDR3 nucleotides: TGTGCCAGCAGCTTCAGGACAGGGACGAAACGTGCAACTAATGAAAAACTGTTTTTT. Encoded protein: CASSFRTGTKRATNEKLFF. The J gene is TRBJ1-4, the V gene TRBV7-9, with 8 bases identical to TRBD1. Germline CDR1 and CDR2: SEHNR and FQNEAQ (reference sequence). V lost 3 bases and J lost 0; bases outside the gene matches: 12. The length of the CDR3 is 19 residues.

This chain joins TRBV6-4 and TRBJ2-6, with a weak D call TRBD2 (6 bases). The CDR3 is 20 residues long. The germline V gene encodes CDR1 MRHNA and CDR2 SNTAGT. The ends were cut back, 5 bases at V and 0 bases at J, with 23 bases in the middle. CDR3 DNA sequence: TGTGCCAGCAGTCCCATCGGATTAAGGGGAGGAGGCTCTGGGGCCAACGTCCTGACTTTC. Its translation is CASSPIGLRGGGSGANVLTF.